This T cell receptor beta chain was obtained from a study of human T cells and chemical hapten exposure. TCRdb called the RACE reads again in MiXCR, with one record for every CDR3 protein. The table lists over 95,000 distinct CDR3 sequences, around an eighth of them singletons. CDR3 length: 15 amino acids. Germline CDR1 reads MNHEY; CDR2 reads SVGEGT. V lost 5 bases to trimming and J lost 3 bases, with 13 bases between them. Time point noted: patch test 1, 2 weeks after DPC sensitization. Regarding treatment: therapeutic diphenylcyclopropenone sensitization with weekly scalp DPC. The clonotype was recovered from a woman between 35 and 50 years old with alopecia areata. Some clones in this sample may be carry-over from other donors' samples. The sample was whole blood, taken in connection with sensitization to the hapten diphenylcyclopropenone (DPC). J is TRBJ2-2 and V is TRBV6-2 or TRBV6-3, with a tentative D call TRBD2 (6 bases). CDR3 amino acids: CASSRYLAHTGELFF. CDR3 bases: TGTGCCAGCAGTCGGTATCTAGCGCACACCGGGGAGCTGTTTTTT.